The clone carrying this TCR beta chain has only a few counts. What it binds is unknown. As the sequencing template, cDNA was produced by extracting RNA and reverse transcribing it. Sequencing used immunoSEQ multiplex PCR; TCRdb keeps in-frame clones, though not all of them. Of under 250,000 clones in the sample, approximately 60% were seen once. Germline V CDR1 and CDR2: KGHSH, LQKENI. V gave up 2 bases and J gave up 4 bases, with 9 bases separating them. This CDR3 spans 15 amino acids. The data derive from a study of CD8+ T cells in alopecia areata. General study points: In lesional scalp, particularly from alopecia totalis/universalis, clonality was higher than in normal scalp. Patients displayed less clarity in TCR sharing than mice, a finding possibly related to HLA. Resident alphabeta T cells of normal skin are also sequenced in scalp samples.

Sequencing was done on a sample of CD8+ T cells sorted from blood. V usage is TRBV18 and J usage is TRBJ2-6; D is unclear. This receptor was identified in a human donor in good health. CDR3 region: CASSPSSLGANVLTF. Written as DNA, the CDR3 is TGTGCCAGCTCACCATCCTCGTTGGGGGCCAACGTCCTGACTTTC.